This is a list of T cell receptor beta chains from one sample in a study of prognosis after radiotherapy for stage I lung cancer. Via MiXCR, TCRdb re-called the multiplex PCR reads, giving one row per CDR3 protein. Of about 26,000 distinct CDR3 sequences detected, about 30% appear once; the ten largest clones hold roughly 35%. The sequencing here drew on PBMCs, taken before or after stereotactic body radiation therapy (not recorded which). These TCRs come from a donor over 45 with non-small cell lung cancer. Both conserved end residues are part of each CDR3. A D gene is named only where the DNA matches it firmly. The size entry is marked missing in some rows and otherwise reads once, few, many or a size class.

CDR3: CAWSRGSDEQYF
V: TRBV30
size: many
J: TRBJ2-7
D: .

CDR3: CASSMGQGDEQFF
V: TRBV19
size: many
J: TRBJ2-1
D: TRBD1

CDR3: CASSLQSGERQPQHF
V: TRBV7-3
size: .
J: TRBJ1-5
D: .

CDR3: CASSVQGSDTEAFF
V: TRBV9
size: .
J: TRBJ1-1
D: .

CDR3: CASSAWTGGGEQFF
V: TRBV7-3
size: many
J: TRBJ2-1
D: TRBD1

CDR3: CASSTTPGQTYGYTF
V: TRBV19
size: many
J: TRBJ1-2
D: TRBD1

CDR3: CASSLGPTVTGNTIYF
V: TRBV5-1
size: .
J: TRBJ1-3
D: .

CDR3: CASSLVAGSSEAFF
V: TRBV11-2
size: few
J: TRBJ1-1
D: .

CDR3: CASSLVASGRPYQETQYF
V: TRBV11-3
size: many
J: TRBJ2-5
D: TRBD2

CDR3: CASSYSRQQLRTETQYF
V: TRBV6-2/TRBV6-3
size: many
J: TRBJ2-5
D: .

CDR3: CASSLNRLQETQYF
V: TRBV5-1
size: many
J: TRBJ2-5
D: .

CDR3: CASSLGTGVLAEQYF
V: TRBV11-3
size: many
J: TRBJ2-7
D: TRBD1

CDR3: CASSAGQGGMLAKNIQYF
V: TRBV12-3/TRBV12-4
size: .
J: TRBJ2-4
D: .

CDR3: CAISRDQETQYF
V: TRBV10-3
size: many
J: TRBJ2-5
D: .

CDR3: CSARDASGTGELFF
V: TRBV20-1
size: many
J: TRBJ2-2
D: TRBD2

CDR3: CASSLTNWVLGGADTQYF
V: TRBV13
size: many
J: TRBJ2-3
D: .

CDR3: CASRVGGEQYF
V: TRBV6-1
size: many
J: TRBJ2-7
D: .

CDR3: CASSPDTGELFF
V: TRBV2
size: many
J: TRBJ2-2
D: .

CDR3: CASSLGVVTSGNEQYF
V: TRBV5-1
size: many
J: TRBJ2-7
D: TRBD2

CDR3: CSSTTPGTGAGDTIYF
V: TRBV6-1
size: once
J: TRBJ1-3
D: TRBD1

CDR3: CASSGTVDTLYEQYF
V: TRBV2
size: many
J: TRBJ2-7
D: .

CDR3: CASSQVEYGYTF
V: TRBV3-1
size: many
J: TRBJ1-2
D: .

CDR3: CASSRGQGTYYGYTF
V: TRBV4-1
size: many
J: TRBJ1-2
D: TRBD1

CDR3: CASSLSLGEGKNIQYF
V: TRBV5-4
size: few
J: TRBJ2-4
D: TRBD2

CDR3: CASSQESGDQPQHF
V: TRBV4-1
size: medium-sized
J: TRBJ1-5
D: .

CDR3: CASSRMNPGQGGDTQYF
V: TRBV5-1
size: many
J: TRBJ2-3
D: TRBD1

CDR3: CASSLTQTHYGYTF
V: TRBV2
size: .
J: TRBJ1-2
D: .

CDR3: CASSIDHIGEETQYF
V: TRBV19
size: many
J: TRBJ2-5
D: .

CDR3: CASKDVDTQYF
V: TRBV7-9
size: few
J: TRBJ2-3
D: .

CDR3: CASTQGYYGYTF
V: TRBV2
size: many
J: TRBJ1-2
D: .

CDR3: CSARSIQRGKDEQFF
V: TRBV20-1
size: many
J: TRBJ2-1
D: TRBD2

CDR3: CASSQMGASGSNEQFF
V: TRBV6-2/TRBV6-3
size: .
J: TRBJ2-1
D: TRBD2

CDR3: CASSQGGANQETQYF
V: TRBV2
size: many
J: TRBJ2-5
D: .

CDR3: CASSPGFAREKTQYF
V: TRBV18
size: many
J: TRBJ2-5
D: .

CDR3: CASNVYQGSEKLFF
V: TRBV5-6
size: .
J: TRBJ1-4
D: .

CDR3: CASSELSGTANYEQYF
V: TRBV6-1
size: many
J: TRBJ2-7
D: .

CDR3: CASSIPTGASRTQYF
V: TRBV11-3
size: large
J: TRBJ2-3
D: TRBD1